A selection of T cell receptor beta chains follows, all from one sample in a study of OX40 agonist ivuxolimab in advanced cancers. Only in-frame clones appear in the TCRdb table, and some are missing; sequencing was by immunoSEQ multiplex PCR. Of tens of thousands of clones listed, roughly 93% were seen once; the top ten hold roughly 6.5%. The material sequenced was CD4+ or CD8+ T cells sorted from blood, taken in a trial of the OX40 agonist ivuxolimab. These receptors were taken from an adult with an advanced solid tumor such as melanoma, head and neck, liver or kidney cancer. The CDR3 runs from the conserved cysteine through the conserved F or W. Each record gives: V gene, clone size, J gene, D gene, CDR3 DNA, CDR3 protein. D genes are given only for firm matches. Expanded clones are given a class, and other clones once, few, many or no size at all.

v_call: TRBV5-6
clone_size: NA
j_call: TRBJ2-1
d_call: NA
cdr3_nt: TGTGCCAGCAGCTCCGGTTCCTCCTACAATGAGCAGTTCTTC
cdr3_aa: CASSSGSSYNEQFF

v_call: TRBV11-2
clone_size: NA
j_call: TRBJ2-5
d_call: NA
cdr3_nt: TGTGCCAGCAGCTTAGGGGTCGGGGGCCCGGCAGCGGAGACCCAGTACTTC
cdr3_aa: CASSLGVGGPAAETQYF

v_call: TRBV5-6
clone_size: NA
j_call: TRBJ1-1
d_call: NA
cdr3_nt: TGTGCCAGCAGCTACGGACAGCCGTCTGAAGCTTTCTTT
cdr3_aa: CASSYGQPSEAFF

v_call: TRBV6-5
clone_size: NA
j_call: TRBJ2-7
d_call: NA
cdr3_nt: TGTGCCAGCAGTTACTCGCCTACAGCCTACGAGCAGTACTTC
cdr3_aa: CASSYSPTAYEQYF

v_call: TRBV10-2
clone_size: NA
j_call: TRBJ2-1
d_call: TRBD2
cdr3_nt: TGCGCCAGCAGCGGGACTAGCTACAATGAGCAGTTCTTC
cdr3_aa: CASSGTSYNEQFF

v_call: TRBV7-8
clone_size: once
j_call: TRBJ1-3
d_call: NA
cdr3_nt: TGTGCCAGCAGCTCCCTTTACAACACCATATATTTT
cdr3_aa: CASSSLYNTIYF

v_call: TRBV30
clone_size: NA
j_call: TRBJ2-7
d_call: NA
cdr3_nt: TGTGCCTGGAGTGTTTGGGACGGGCACTACGAGCAGTACTTC
cdr3_aa: CAWSVWDGHYEQYF

v_call: TRBV19
clone_size: NA
j_call: TRBJ1-2
d_call: NA
cdr3_nt: TGTGCCAGTAGTATACGGATCCAACGAGCATCTAACTATGGCTACACCTTC
cdr3_aa: CASSIRIQRASNYGYTF

v_call: TRBV4-3
clone_size: NA
j_call: TRBJ1-3
d_call: TRBD1
cdr3_nt: TGCGCCAGCAGCCAACACAGGGGGAACTCTGGAAACACCATATATTTT
cdr3_aa: CASSQHRGNSGNTIYF

v_call: TRBV15
clone_size: NA
j_call: TRBJ2-1
d_call: NA
cdr3_nt: TGTGCCACCAGGTCAGCAGGGGTCTACAATGAGCAGTTCTTC
cdr3_aa: CATRSAGVYNEQFF

v_call: TRBV29-1
clone_size: NA
j_call: TRBJ2-3
d_call: NA
cdr3_nt: TGCAGCGTTAACCCCAATACGCAGTATTTT
cdr3_aa: CSVNPNTQYF

v_call: TRBV6-1
clone_size: once
j_call: TRBJ2-7
d_call: NA
cdr3_nt: TGTGCCAGCAGTGACCACGAGCAGTACTTC
cdr3_aa: CASSDHEQYF

v_call: TRBV19
clone_size: once
j_call: TRBJ1-1
d_call: NA
cdr3_nt: TGTGCCAGTAGTTTCAGCAGAACTGAAGCTTTCTTT
cdr3_aa: CASSFSRTEAFF

v_call: TRBV21-1
clone_size: NA
j_call: TRBJ1-6
d_call: NA
cdr3_nt: TGTGCCAGCAGCAAAGTCCCCCCGGACAAGAATTCACCCCTCCACTTT
cdr3_aa: CASSKVPPDKNSPLHF

v_call: TRBV4-1
clone_size: NA
j_call: TRBJ2-1
d_call: NA
cdr3_nt: TGCGCCAGCAGAAAAACAGGGTACAATGAGCAGTTCTTC
cdr3_aa: CASRKTGYNEQFF

v_call: TRBV29-1
clone_size: NA
j_call: TRBJ2-7
d_call: TRBD1
cdr3_nt: TGCAGCGTTGAAGAACAGGGGGCAGACTACGAGCAGTACTTC
cdr3_aa: CSVEEQGADYEQYF

v_call: TRBV6-1
clone_size: NA
j_call: TRBJ2-1
d_call: NA
cdr3_nt: TGTGCCAGCAGTACCCGGACTGACGGCTACAATGAGCAGTTCTTC
cdr3_aa: CASSTRTDGYNEQFF

v_call: TRBV4-1
clone_size: NA
j_call: TRBJ2-5
d_call: NA
cdr3_nt: TGCGCCAGTGCGAGGCTTGACAGTCGGGTTAAAGAGACCCAGTACTTC
cdr3_aa: CASARLDSRVKETQYF

v_call: TRBV5-8
clone_size: NA
j_call: TRBJ2-3
d_call: NA
cdr3_nt: TGTGCCAGCAGCTCAGGGGCCTCTAGCACAGATACGCAGTATTTT
cdr3_aa: CASSSGASSTDTQYF

v_call: TRBV27
clone_size: NA
j_call: TRBJ1-1
d_call: NA
cdr3_nt: TGTGCCAGCAGCCTATCATCGGTAGGCACTGAAGCTTTCTTT
cdr3_aa: CASSLSSVGTEAFF

v_call: TRBV28
clone_size: once
j_call: TRBJ1-5
d_call: TRBD1
cdr3_nt: TGTGCCAGCAGCCCTGCAGGGGGCGCAAATCAGCCCCAGCATTTT
cdr3_aa: CASSPAGGANQPQHF

v_call: TRBV6-5
clone_size: NA
j_call: TRBJ2-7
d_call: TRBD2
cdr3_nt: TGTGCCAGCAGTTACACCGCGGGGGAGACTTCCTACGAGCAGTACTTC
cdr3_aa: CASSYTAGETSYEQYF

v_call: TRBV6-6
clone_size: NA
j_call: TRBJ1-1
d_call: NA
cdr3_nt: TGTGCCAGCAGTTACCTGGACAGTGAAGCTTTCTTT
cdr3_aa: CASSYLDSEAFF

v_call: TRBV29-1
clone_size: NA
j_call: TRBJ2-5
d_call: NA
cdr3_nt: TGCAGCGTTGCGGGTGAGAACGGAGAGACCCAGTACTTC
cdr3_aa: CSVAGENGETQYF

v_call: TRBV11-2
clone_size: NA
j_call: TRBJ2-7
d_call: TRBD1
cdr3_nt: TGTGCCAGCAGCTTAGCAGGGGGCGGAACCTACGAGCAGTACTTC
cdr3_aa: CASSLAGGGTYEQYF

v_call: TRBV5-6
clone_size: NA
j_call: TRBJ2-2
d_call: NA
cdr3_nt: TGTGCCAGCAACTCTTGGGCATGGAACACCGGGGAGCTGTTTTTT
cdr3_aa: CASNSWAWNTGELFF

v_call: TRBV7-6
clone_size: NA
j_call: TRBJ2-5
d_call: NA
cdr3_nt: TGTGCCAGCAGCGTGAAGGTGTACCAAGAGACCCAGTACTTC
cdr3_aa: CASSVKVYQETQYF

v_call: TRBV5-4
clone_size: NA
j_call: TRBJ2-3
d_call: NA
cdr3_nt: TGTGCCAGCAGCTTGGCCATTGGACTTACAGATACGCAGTATTTT
cdr3_aa: CASSLAIGLTDTQYF

v_call: TRBV5-4
clone_size: NA
j_call: TRBJ2-7
d_call: TRBD1
cdr3_nt: TGTGCCAGCAGCGTGGGACAGGGGATTATCGAGCAGTACTTC
cdr3_aa: CASSVGQGIIEQYF

v_call: TRBV7-8
clone_size: NA
j_call: TRBJ1-6
d_call: NA
cdr3_nt: TGTGCCAGCAGCATAGTGGGGGACACGAATTCACCCCTCCACTTT
cdr3_aa: CASSIVGDTNSPLHF

v_call: TRBV7-9
clone_size: NA
j_call: TRBJ2-2
d_call: NA
cdr3_nt: TGTGCCAGCAGCCCTAGCGCGGTAGGCGGGGAGCTGTTTTTT
cdr3_aa: CASSPSAVGGELFF

v_call: TRBV5-6
clone_size: NA
j_call: TRBJ2-7
d_call: TRBD2
cdr3_nt: TGTGCCAGCAGCTTGGCCGGGAGGGGCTACGAGCAGTACTTC
cdr3_aa: CASSLAGRGYEQYF

v_call: TRBV4-1
clone_size: NA
j_call: TRBJ2-7
d_call: NA
cdr3_nt: TGCGCCAGCAGGCCCATTTCCTCAGGTACCTACGAGCAGTACTTC
cdr3_aa: CASRPISSGTYEQYF

v_call: TRBV5-1
clone_size: NA
j_call: TRBJ2-5
d_call: NA
cdr3_nt: TGCGCCAGCAGCTCGGGACACTCGGAGACCCAGTACTTC
cdr3_aa: CASSSGHSETQYF

v_call: TRBV15
clone_size: NA
j_call: TRBJ1-3
d_call: NA
cdr3_nt: TGTGCCACAGACATGAGGGCTTCGAGCTCTGGAAACACCATATATTTT
cdr3_aa: CATDMRASSSGNTIYF

v_call: TRBV9
clone_size: NA
j_call: TRBJ2-1
d_call: NA
cdr3_nt: TGTGCCAGCAGCGTAGGGCTCGACAATGAGCAGTTCTTC
cdr3_aa: CASSVGLDNEQFF

v_call: TRBV5-4
clone_size: NA
j_call: TRBJ2-1
d_call: NA
cdr3_nt: TGTGCCAGCAGCTTGGAGGTGGGGGGAGGCAGCTCCTACAATGAGCAGTTCTTC
cdr3_aa: CASSLEVGGGSSYNEQFF

v_call: TRBV25-1
clone_size: few
j_call: TRBJ1-5
d_call: NA
cdr3_nt: TGTGCCAGCAGGGGTCCCAATCAGCCCCAGCATTTT
cdr3_aa: CASRGPNQPQHF

v_call: TRBV27
clone_size: NA
j_call: TRBJ2-3
d_call: TRBD2
cdr3_nt: TGTGCCAGCAGTTCCTTTGGAGCGGGAGGGGTAGATACGCAGTATTTT
cdr3_aa: CASSSFGAGGVDTQYF

v_call: TRBV5-1
clone_size: NA
j_call: TRBJ1-4
d_call: NA
cdr3_nt: TGCGCCAGCAGCTTGGAGCTGCGAGGAGAAAAACTGTTTTTT
cdr3_aa: CASSLELRGEKLFF

v_call: TRBV5-6
clone_size: NA
j_call: TRBJ2-7
d_call: NA
cdr3_nt: TGTGCCAGCTATGTCGCGGGAAGTTCCTACGAGCAGTACTTC
cdr3_aa: CASYVAGSSYEQYF

v_call: TRBV11-3
clone_size: NA
j_call: TRBJ2-1
d_call: TRBD2
cdr3_nt: TGTGCCGGCCGGTCAACAGGGACTAGCGGTAGCTCCTACAATGAGCAGTTCTTC
cdr3_aa: CAGRSTGTSGSSYNEQFF

v_call: TRBV27
clone_size: NA
j_call: TRBJ1-2
d_call: TRBD1
cdr3_nt: TGTGCCAGCAGTCCCATCAGGGACAGGGGGCTATTGGGTGGCTACACCTTC
cdr3_aa: CASSPIRDRGLLGGYTF

v_call: TRBV4-1
clone_size: NA
j_call: TRBJ1-6
d_call: NA
cdr3_nt: TGCGCCAGCAGCCAAGAAATTTTCGGGTTTACTAATTCACCCCTCCACTTT
cdr3_aa: CASSQEIFGFTNSPLHF

v_call: TRBV11-2
clone_size: NA
j_call: TRBJ1-2
d_call: TRBD1
cdr3_nt: TGTGCCAGCACCTTCGGACAGGGGGACTATGGCTACACCTTC
cdr3_aa: CASTFGQGDYGYTF

v_call: TRBV9
clone_size: NA
j_call: TRBJ2-1
d_call: NA
cdr3_nt: TGTGCCAGCAGCGTTGGGGGTAGGGGCTACAATGAGCAGTTCTTC
cdr3_aa: CASSVGGRGYNEQFF

v_call: TRBV5-1
clone_size: NA
j_call: TRBJ1-2
d_call: NA
cdr3_nt: TGCGCCAGCAGCTTGTCAGAAGGGGGCTATGGCTACACCTTC
cdr3_aa: CASSLSEGGYGYTF

v_call: TRBV10-1
clone_size: NA
j_call: TRBJ2-7
d_call: NA
cdr3_nt: TGCGCCAGCAGTGAGTCGAGGGGAGGGGGCTACGAGCAGTACTTC
cdr3_aa: CASSESRGGGYEQYF

v_call: TRBV6-5
clone_size: NA
j_call: TRBJ1-2
d_call: NA
cdr3_nt: TGTGCCAGCAGCCAGGGTCCGGGCTATGGCTACACCTTC
cdr3_aa: CASSQGPGYGYTF

v_call: TRBV9
clone_size: NA
j_call: TRBJ1-1
d_call: TRBD1
cdr3_nt: TGTGCCAGCAGCTTGTCCGGGACAGGGAACACTGAAGCTTTCTTT
cdr3_aa: CASSLSGTGNTEAFF

v_call: TRBV11-2
clone_size: NA
j_call: TRBJ2-1
d_call: NA
cdr3_nt: TGTGCCAGGAGGGCGGTAATCAATGAGCAGTTCTTC
cdr3_aa: CARRAVINEQFF

v_call: TRBV25-1
clone_size: NA
j_call: TRBJ2-1
d_call: NA
cdr3_nt: TGTGCCAGCAGTGAGGGTTGGCTAGACAATGAGCAGTTCTTC
cdr3_aa: CASSEGWLDNEQFF

v_call: TRBV6-5
clone_size: NA
j_call: TRBJ2-7
d_call: TRBD2
cdr3_nt: TGTGCCAGCAGTTACTCTCGGGGGGCCTACGAGCAGTACTTC
cdr3_aa: CASSYSRGAYEQYF

v_call: TRBV4-2
clone_size: NA
j_call: TRBJ1-2
d_call: TRBD1
cdr3_nt: TGTGCCAGCAGCCAAGGACAGGGCCTTGGGGGCTACACCTTC
cdr3_aa: CASSQGQGLGGYTF

v_call: TRBV30
clone_size: NA
j_call: TRBJ2-7
d_call: NA
cdr3_nt: TGTGCCTGGAGTCAGGGTCCTTACGAGCAGTACTTC
cdr3_aa: CAWSQGPYEQYF

v_call: TRBV4-1
clone_size: NA
j_call: TRBJ1-1
d_call: NA
cdr3_nt: TGCGCCAGCAGCCAAGATCGGGTGAACACTGAAGCTTTCTTT
cdr3_aa: CASSQDRVNTEAFF